This T cell receptor (beta chain) originates from a study of T-cell reconstitution after alpha-beta-depleted transplantation in children. General observations from the study: Surviving recipient cells, namely T cells and thymic progenitors, were the source of high day-60 TCRbeta diversity in some patients. Counts and diversity of T cells one year after transplant came mostly from newly produced T cells. Two months or so post-transplant, alpha-beta T cells reportedly derived from several hundred expanded graft clones.

Unique molecular identifiers were built into the TCRbeta library. TCRdb passed the PCR reads through MiXCR, listing each CDR3 protein once. The data show about 210,000 distinct CDR3 sequences, roughly 18% seen once. In its sample, this clonotype was seen a few times. Its antigen remains unidentified. The CDR3 covers 14 residues. V dropped 5 bases and J dropped 3; count of bases not matched to a gene: 4. Germline V gene sequence: CDR1 ENHRY, CDR2 SYGVKD. The specimen comprised PBMCs, mostly from graft donor cells, sampled 360 days after TCRalphabeta/CD19-depleted stem cell transplant. V gene TRBV10-3 combines with J gene TRBJ2-7; 10 bases line up with TRBD1. The TCR sequence derives from a male patient under 10 years old who had a stem cell transplant for acute lymphoblastic leukemia, so the T cells may come from the graft donor. DNA for the CDR3: TGTGCCATCAGTCCCGGACAGGGGGTCTACGAGCAGTACTTC. It is translated as CAISPGQGVYEQYF.